The 3 T cell receptor beta chains below come from one sample, sequenced in a study of blood T cell repertoires in COVID-19. This table comes from immunoSEQ multiplex PCR, and its TCRdb copy is limited to in-frame clones, with some not included. The sample has about 200,000 clones; about 78% are singletons. Sequencing input: peripheral blood. The receptor set was obtained from a woman aged 70 to 79 with acute or convalescent COVID-19.

The V and J genes are TRBV7-2 and TRBJ1-6; no reliable D call. Germline V CDR1 and CDR2: SGHTA, FQGNSA. The V end lost 3 bases, the J end lost 7 bases, and 13 bases lay between the germline ends. The CDR3 has 15 residues. The CDR3 DNA reads as TGTGCCAGCAGCTTGCCGTCGACTAGAAATTCACCCCTCCACTTT. Translation gives CASSLPSTRNSPLHF.

The V gene is TRBV30, the J gene TRBJ2-3, with a weak D call TRBD1 (6 bases). CDR3 length equals 12 residues. Trimming removed 5 bases from V and 2 bases from J, with 8 bases in between. Per germline, CDR1 GTSNPN and CDR2 SVGIG (reference sequence). CDR3 loop: CAWGQSTDTQYF. The CDR3, as DNA: TGTGCCTGGGGACAGTCCACAGATACGCAGTATTTT. The variable domain in full, with the rest retrieved from reference TRBV30 and TRBJ2-3, is SQTIHQWPATLVQPVGSPLSLECTVEGTSNPNLYWYRQAAGRGLQLLFYSVGIGQISSEVPQNLSASRPQDRQFILSSKKLLLSDSGFYLCAWGQSTDTQYFGPGTRLTVL.

For this clone: Relative to the germline gene, one junction end is altered; a read error may explain this. The chain has TRBV7-7 and TRBJ2-5; D is uncertain. The germline gives CDR1 SSHAT, CDR2 FNYEAQ (reference sequence). The CDR3 sequence is 15 residues long. CDR3 DNA: TGTGCTAGCAGCTTAGCCACTTCGTACCAAGAGACCCAGTACTTC. This gives the protein CASSLATSYQETQYF.